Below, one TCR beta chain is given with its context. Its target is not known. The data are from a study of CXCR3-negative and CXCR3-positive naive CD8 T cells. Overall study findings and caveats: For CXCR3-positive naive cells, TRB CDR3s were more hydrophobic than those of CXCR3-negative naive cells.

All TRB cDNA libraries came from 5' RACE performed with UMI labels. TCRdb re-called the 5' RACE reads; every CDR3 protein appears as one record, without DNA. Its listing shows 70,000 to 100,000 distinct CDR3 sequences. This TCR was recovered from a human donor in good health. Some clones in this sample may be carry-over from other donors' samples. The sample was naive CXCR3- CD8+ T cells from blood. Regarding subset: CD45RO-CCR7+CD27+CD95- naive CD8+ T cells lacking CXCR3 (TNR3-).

CDR3 sequence reads: CASSYRGDEQFF. The chain uses TRBV12-3 or TRBV12-4 and TRBJ2-1; TCRdb's D call, TRBD1, is unchecked because there is no DNA. This CDR3 comprises 12 residues.